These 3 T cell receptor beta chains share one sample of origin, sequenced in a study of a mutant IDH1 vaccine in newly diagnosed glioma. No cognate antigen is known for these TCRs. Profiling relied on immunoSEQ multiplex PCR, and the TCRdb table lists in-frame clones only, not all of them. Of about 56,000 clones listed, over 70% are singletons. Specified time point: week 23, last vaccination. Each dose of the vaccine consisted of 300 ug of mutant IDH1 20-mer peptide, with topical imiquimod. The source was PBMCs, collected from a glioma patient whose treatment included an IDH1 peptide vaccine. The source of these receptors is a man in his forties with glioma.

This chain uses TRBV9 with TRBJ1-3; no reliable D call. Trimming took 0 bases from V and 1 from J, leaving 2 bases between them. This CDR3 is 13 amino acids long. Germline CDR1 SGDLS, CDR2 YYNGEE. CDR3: CASSVESGNTIYF. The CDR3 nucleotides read TGTGCCAGCAGCGTAGAGTCTGGAAACACCATATATTTT.

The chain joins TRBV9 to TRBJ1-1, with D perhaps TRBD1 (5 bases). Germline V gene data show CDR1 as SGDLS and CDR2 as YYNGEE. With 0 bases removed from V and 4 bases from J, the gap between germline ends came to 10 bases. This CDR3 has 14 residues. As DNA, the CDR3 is TGTGCCAGCAGCGTAGTTACCAGGGTCACTGAAGCTTTCTTT. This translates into CASSVVTRVTEAFF.

The CDR3 loop reads CASSPTGTSGVEVYF. The CDR3 coding sequence is TGTGCCAGCAGCCCGACCGGGACTAGCGGGGTAGAGGTGTACTTC. V usage is TRBV9 and J usage is TRBJ2-7; 13 positions agree with TRBD2. From germline, CDR1 is SGDLS and CDR2 YYNGEE. V was pared by 4 bases and J by 12 bases, with 13 bases of the junction left unmatched. The CDR3 covers 15 residues.